This TCR beta chain was retrieved from a study of shared clonotypes between healthy human individuals. A single count supports this clone. Profiled with immunoSEQ multiplex PCR; TCRdb holds only in-frame clones, not every one. Here the sample spans about 580,000 clones, roughly 98% being singletons. The V and J ends lost 7 bases and 1 base respectively, with 12 bases between them. The CDR3 is 14 residues long. Germline assignment: CDR1 SEHNR and CDR2 FQNEAQ (reference sequence). The naive CD8 fraction comprised CD45RO-negative cells positively selected for CCR7 and excluded terminally differentiated effector memory CD45RA+ cells.

Sequenced sample: naive CD8+ T cells sorted from blood. The TCR comes from a man aged 25-40 years in good health. The rearrangement joins TRBV7-9 to TRBJ2-3, with D hard to call. CDR3 sequence: CASTPPLGTDTQYF. Here the CDR3 DNA reads TGTGCCAGCACCCCCCCGCTAGGCACAGATACGCAGTATTTT. The full variable domain, its missing parts supplied by reference TRBV7-9 and TRBJ2-3, is DTGVSQNPRHKITKRGQNVTFRCDPISEHNRLYWYRQTLGQGPEFLTYFQNEAQLEKSRLLSDRFSAERPKGSFSTLEIQRTEQGDSAMYLCASTPPLGTDTQYFGPGTRLTVL.